What follows are 32 T cell receptor beta chains derived from one specimen sequenced in a study of neurological immune-mediated disorders. One entry per CDR3 protein, called by TCRdb with MiXCR from the 5' RACE reads. The table includes about 38,000 distinct CDR3 sequences, roughly 5% detected once. What was sequenced was CD4+ T cells from blood. Receptor source: a man between 18 and 35 years old in good health.

This clonotype was recorded many times. The chain is built from TRBV6-6 and TRBJ2-3; D is perhaps TRBD2 (7 bases). Trimming left V 1 base short and J 5 bases short, with 10 bases between. The CDR3 contains 14 residues. The germline V gene encodes CDR1 MNHNY and CDR2 SVGAGI (reference sequence). Here the CDR3 DNA reads TGTGCCAGCAGTTACTGGGGGGGCCAAGATACGCAGTATTTT. Amino acids: CASSYWGGQDTQYF.

This clonotype showed up many times. V gene TRBV20-1 combines with J gene TRBJ1-2; TRBD1 might be the D (6 bases). Germline CDR1 is DFQATT and CDR2 is SNEGSKA (reference sequence). V shed 3 bases and J shed 4 bases, with 18 bases lying between them. CDR3 length: 15 amino acids. The chain's CDR3 is CSASPGLRDTYGYTF. The CDR3 region has the DNA TGCAGTGCTAGCCCCGGGTTGAGGGACACCTATGGCTACACCTTC.

This clonotype was counted many times. The V call is TRBV19, the J call TRBJ1-1, with 11 nucleotides matching TRBD1. Germline V gene lookup returns CDR1 LNHDA and CDR2 SQIVND (reference sequence). V shed 7 bases, J shed 10 bases, and the junction held 8 bases outside the gene matches. There are 13 residues in the CDR3. The DNA for the CDR3 is TGTGCCAGTACCTCCGGACAGGGGGCCGGAGCTTTCTTT. It codes for CASTSGQGAGAFF.

In its sample, this clonotype was seen many times. This chain connects TRBV6-2 or TRBV6-3 to TRBJ2-1; 8 bases map to TRBD2. CDR3 size: 15 residues. CDR1 is MNHEY and CDR2 is SVGEGT in the germline V gene. The V gene end was trimmed by 6 bases and the J gene end by 3 bases; junction bases not matched to a gene: 7. The CDR3 sequence: CASRGTGGVYNEQFF. CDR3 bases: TGTGCCAGCAGGGGGACCGGGGGGGTCTACAATGAGCAGTTCTTC.

This clonotype was observed many times. This chain links TRBV20-1 with TRBJ1-3; no firm D call. The CDR3 totals 16 residues. V lost 3 bases and J lost 4, with 19 bases in between. Germline CDR1 DFQATT, CDR2 SNEGSKA (reference sequence). The CDR3 reads CSASPSGPSQGNTIYF. The DNA of the CDR3 is TGCAGTGCTAGCCCCTCCGGGCCGTCCCAAGGAAACACCATATATTTT.

This clonotype came up many times. This chain joins TRBV5-1 and TRBJ2-7; D is ambiguous. The V and J ends lost 2 bases and 2 bases respectively, with 11 bases between them. This CDR3 is 14 amino acids long. Germline lookup yields CDR1 SGHRS and CDR2 YFSETQ. CDR3 sequence reads: CASSLQDGTYEQYF. CDR3 coding DNA: TGCGCCAGCAGCTTACAAGACGGTACCTACGAGCAGTACTTC. The whole variable domain, filled in from reference TRBV5-1 and TRBJ2-7, reads KAGVTQTPRYLIKTRGQQVTLSCSPISGHRSVSWYQQTPGQGLQFLFEYFSETQRNKGNFPGRFSGRQFSNSRSEMNVSTLELGDSALYLCASSLQDGTYEQYFGPGTRLTVT.

Many counts were recorded for this clonotype. The chain employs TRBV6-1 and TRBJ2-1, with D unclear. The CDR3 is 15 amino acids. Trimming left V 8 bases short and J 6 bases short, with 20 bases between. Per germline, CDR1 MNHNS and CDR2 SASEGT. The CDR3 nucleotides read TGTGCCAGCGAGGCACAGCACGGGTTCATCAATGAGCAGTTCTTC. As protein: CASEAQHGFINEQFF.

At least ten counts were recorded for this clonotype. The genes are TRBV5-1 and TRBJ2-5; TRBD1 matches 10 bases. After removal of 3 bases from V and 2 bases from J, the junction contained 4 bases not matched to a gene. The germline V gene encodes CDR1 SGHRS and CDR2 YFSETQ. This CDR3 is 15 amino acids long. Written as DNA, the CDR3 is TGCGCCAGCAGCTACCGGGACAGGGGACAAGAGACCCAGTACTTC. It translates to CASSYRDRGQETQYF.

This clonotype was observed many times. This sequence joins TRBV5-1 and TRBJ1-1, with D possibly being TRBD1 (6 bases). Germline assignment: CDR1 SGHRS and CDR2 YFSETQ. Deletions cut 1 base from V and 4 bases from J, with 17 bases between. CDR3 size: 16 residues. The CDR3 is CASSLMSRGDGTEAFF. The CDR3 DNA sequence: TGCGCCAGCAGCTTGATGTCCAGGGGTGACGGCACTGAAGCTTTCTTT.

This clonotype has more than one count but fewer than ten. The V and J genes are TRBV3-1 and TRBJ2-4, with D tentatively TRBD1 (5 bases). The germline V gene has CDR1 LGHDT and CDR2 YNNKEL (reference sequence). This CDR3 has 13 amino acids. Deletions cut 4 bases from V and 8 bases from J, with 12 bases between. CDR3 residues: CASSPETEDIQYF. In DNA form, the CDR3 reads TGTGCCAGCAGCCCAGAGACAGAGGACATTCAGTACTTC. Combining the CDR3 with reference TRBV3-1 and TRBJ2-4 gives the whole variable domain DTAVSQTPKYLVTQMGNDKSIKCEQNLGHDTMYWYKQDSKKFLKIMFSYNNKELIINETVPNRFSPKSPDKAHLNLHINSLELGDSAVYFCASSPETEDIQYFGAGTRLSVL.

This clonotype was counted at least ten times. V gene TRBV5-1 combines with J gene TRBJ1-2, with TRBD1 identical over 8 bases. V trimming: 3 bases; J trimming: 5 bases; junction bases outside the gene matches: 9. This CDR3 has 15 residues. The germline V gene encodes CDR1 SGHRS and CDR2 YFSETQ. The CDR3 DNA sequence: TGCGCCAGCAGCTGGACGGGACAGGACCTGTATGGCTACACCTTC. Translation gives CASSWTGQDLYGYTF.

This clonotype was observed many times. CDR3 sequence reads: CSASPSPGPNTEAFF. CDR3 DNA sequence: TGCAGTGCTAGCCCCTCTCCAGGACCGAACACTGAAGCTTTCTTT. The genes are TRBV20-1 and TRBJ1-1; no clear D. CDR1 and CDR2 (germline): DFQATT, SNEGSKA (reference sequence). Trimming left V 3 bases short and J 1 base short, with 15 bases between. The CDR3 has 15 amino acids.

This clonotype was counted many times. This chain links TRBV10-3 with TRBJ1-2, with a possible D match to TRBD1 (6 bases). The CDR3 runs 14 residues. The V gene's germline CDR1 is ENHRY and CDR2 SYGVKD. The V end was cut by 6 bases, the J end by 2 bases, with 13 bases between. CDR3 bases: TGTGCCATCAGACCCCGGGGGGCGAACTATGGCTACACCTTC. Translating gives CAIRPRGANYGYTF.

This clonotype was counted at least ten times. The J gene is TRBJ2-5, the V gene TRBV7-2; 8 nucleotides agree with TRBD1. CDR1 and CDR2 from the germline V gene are SGHTA and FQGNSA. With V trimmed by 7 bases and J by 2 bases, 3 bases remained unmatched. This CDR3 has 13 amino acids. The CDR3 coding sequence is TGTGCCAGCACGACAGGGGAACAAGAGACCCAGTACTTC. It encodes CASTTGEQETQYF.

This clonotype was seen ten or more times. The chain carries TRBV12-3 or TRBV12-4 and TRBJ2-5, with D possibly TRBD1 on 6 matching bases. The CDR3 sequence is 15 residues long. The V and J ends lost 2 bases and 2 bases respectively, with 12 bases between them. The CDR3 sequence: CASSLTRRGQETQYF. As DNA, the CDR3 is TGTGCCAGCAGTTTAACTCGAAGGGGGCAAGAGACCCAGTACTTC.

This clonotype was counted at least ten times. V usage is TRBV25-1 and J usage is TRBJ2-3; possibly TRBD1 or TRBD2 for D (5 bases each). Germline loops: CDR1 MGHDK, CDR2 SYGVNS. This CDR3 contains 16 residues. V dropped 3 bases and J dropped 3 bases, with 16 bases sitting between them. CDR3 residues: CASSDLRGRVTDTQYF. The CDR3 DNA is TGTGCCAGCAGTGACCTCCGGGGACGGGTAACAGATACGCAGTATTTT.

This clonotype was found many times. V is TRBV6-6 and J is TRBJ2-7, with no clear D. Trimming took off 5 bases at V and 0 bases at J, with 14 bases between the two ends. The V gene's germline CDR1 is MNHNY and CDR2 SVGAGI (reference sequence). The CDR3 loop spans 15 amino acids. The CDR3: CASSHQHPSSYEQYF. DNA of the CDR3: TGTGCCAGCAGTCATCAACATCCTAGCTCCTACGAGCAGTACTTC.

The sample holds many counts of this clonotype. The V and J genes are TRBV20-1 and TRBJ2-3; D remains unclear. CDR3 length: 13 residues. Germline-derived CDR1 and CDR2 are DFQATT and SNEGSKA (reference sequence). V shed 0 bases and J shed 4 bases, with 8 bases lying between them. The CDR3 region is CSARDARSDTQYF. The DNA of the CDR3 is TGCAGTGCTAGAGATGCCAGATCAGATACGCAGTATTTT.

Ten or more counts support this clonotype. The chain carries TRBV3-1 and TRBJ2-3; D ambiguous. V lost 0 bases to trimming and J lost 5 bases, with 6 bases between them. The CDR3 has 13 amino acids. Per the germline V gene, CDR1 is LGHDT and CDR2 is YNNKEL (reference sequence). The CDR3: CASSQDDRDTQYF. CDR3 coding DNA: TGTGCCAGCAGCCAAGATGATCGAGATACGCAGTATTTT.

This clonotype has ten or more counts. The V call is TRBV5-1, the J call TRBJ1-4, with 9 bases that match TRBD1. CDR1 and CDR2 from the germline V gene are SGHRS and YFSETQ. J lost 5 bases, V lost 2 bases, and 4 bases had no gene match. CDR3 length: 15 amino acids. The CDR3 region has the DNA TGCGCCAGCAGCTTTGGGACAGGGAGGAATGAAAAACTGTTTTTT. Translating it yields CASSFGTGRNEKLFF.

In its sample, this clonotype was seen many times. This chain joins TRBV6-1 and TRBJ1-1, with D uncertain. V shed 3 bases and J shed 1 base, with 6 bases lying between them. Germline CDR1 is MNHNS and CDR2 is SASEGT. There are 13 residues in the CDR3. The DNA of the CDR3 is TGTGCCAGCAGTGACTGGGAGAACACTGAAGCTTTCTTT. It translates to CASSDWENTEAFF.

The chain carries TRBV15 and TRBJ1-2; 10 nucleotides align to TRBD1. This CDR3 contains 18 residues. J lost 4 bases, V lost 0 bases, and 11 bases had no gene match. Germline V gene sequence: CDR1 LNHNV, CDR2 YYDKDF (reference sequence). In DNA form, the CDR3 reads TGTGCCACCAGCAGAGATCGCCCGACAGGGGGCGAATCCTATGGCTACACCTTC. It encodes CATSRDRPTGGESYGYTF.

This clonotype has ten or more counts. V usage is TRBV9 and J usage is TRBJ2-2; D might be TRBD1 (5 bases). Germline CDR1 SGDLS, CDR2 YYNGEE. V shed 2 bases and J shed 2 bases, with 13 bases lying between them. This CDR3 has 16 residues. Written as DNA, the CDR3 is TGTGCCAGCAGCGTGTCAGGGCTATCAAACACCGGGGAGCTGTTTTTT. It codes for CASSVSGLSNTGELFF.

The table lists this clonotype with many counts. V and J are TRBV5-1 and TRBJ2-2; unclear D gene. V was shortened by 0 bases and J by 8 bases, with 14 bases between the two germline ends. The CDR3 runs to 15 residues. CDR1 is SGHRS, CDR2 YFSETQ, per germline. The CDR3 loop is CASSLAPHLAGELFF. CDR3 DNA sequence: TGCGCCAGCAGCTTGGCCCCCCACTTGGCTGGGGAGCTGTTTTTT.

Many counts were recorded for this clonotype. The V call is TRBV6-2 or TRBV6-3, the J call TRBJ1-2, with a tentative D call TRBD1 (6 bases). Germline CDR1 is MNHEY and CDR2 is SVGEGT. The CDR3 loop spans 15 amino acids. V lost 5 bases, J lost 4 bases, and 17 bases lay in between. The CDR3 DNA reads TGTGCCAGCAGTCTGACAGGCCCACCAAGCTATGGCTACACCTTC. Protein product: CASSLTGPPSYGYTF.

This clonotype was detected ten times or more. The V gene is TRBV10-3, the J gene TRBJ2-3; tentatively, D is TRBD1 or TRBD2 (5 bases each). The germline gives CDR1 ENHRY, CDR2 SYGVKD. The V and J ends lost 7 bases and 4 bases respectively, with 15 bases between them. The CDR3 totals 14 residues. The CDR3 sequence is CAINAEGNADTQYF. As DNA, the CDR3 is TGTGCCATCAATGCCGAGGGGAACGCAGATACGCAGTATTTT.

This clonotype showed up many times. V is TRBV20-1 and J is TRBJ1-1; TRBD1 agrees at 8 bases. The V gene end was trimmed by 5 bases and the J gene end by 3 bases; junction bases not matched to a gene: 8. Germline lookup yields CDR1 DFQATT and CDR2 SNEGSKA (reference sequence). The CDR3 covers 14 residues. The CDR3 DNA is TGCAGTGCTGGCCCCCCGGACAGGGACACTGAAGCTTTCTTT. As protein: CSAGPPDRDTEAFF.

This clonotype came up many times. In DNA, the CDR3 is TGCAGTGCCCAACCTCCGGGACCTTTCAATCAGCCCCAGCATTTT. Translated, it gives CSAQPPGPFNQPQHF. This chain uses TRBV20-1 with TRBJ1-5; possibly TRBD1 for D (5 bases). V shed 6 bases and J shed 3 bases, with 18 bases lying between them. Germline V gives CDR1 DFQATT, CDR2 SNEGSKA (reference sequence). This CDR3 is built from 15 residues.

This clonotype was recorded at least ten times. V gene TRBV6-5 combines with J gene TRBJ2-1, with 8 bases matching TRBD1. The CDR3 has 13 residues. Germline CDR1 MNHEY, CDR2 SVGAGI. V lost 4 bases to trimming and J lost 10 bases; unmatched junction nucleotides: 6. For the CDR3, the DNA is TGTGCCAGCAGTTCACGACAGGGGATGGAGCAGTTCTTC. It yields the protein CASSSRQGMEQFF.

The sample holds many counts of this clonotype. The rearrangement joins TRBV3-1 to TRBJ2-7; TRBD1 aligns across 9 bases. Trimming at V came to 4 bases and at J to 4 bases, leaving 5 bases not matched to a gene. CDR1 is LGHDT, CDR2 YNNKEL, per germline (reference sequence). CDR3 size: 14 residues. The CDR3 reads CASSREQGAYEQYF. CDR3 sequence (DNA): TGTGCCAGCAGCCGAGAACAGGGGGCTTACGAGCAGTACTTC.

This clonotype has at least ten counts. V and J are TRBV7-2 and TRBJ1-1; 10 bases are a match to TRBD1. Germline trimming cut 5 bases from V and 8 bases from J; bases unmatched to any gene: 14. There are 16 residues in the CDR3. Germline values: CDR1 SGHTA, CDR2 FQGNSA. For the CDR3, the DNA is TGTGCCAGCAGCACCCGGGACAGGGGCACCCGTGGGGAAGCTTTCTTT. Its protein product is CASSTRDRGTRGEAFF.

This clonotype was recorded many times. This CDR3 is CASSALSAGRGNTIYF. The CDR3 region has the DNA TGTGCCAGCAGTGCGCTATCGGCCGGGAGAGGAAACACCATATATTTT. The rearrangement joins TRBV6-1 to TRBJ1-3; D is uncertain. V was shortened by 4 bases and J by 4 bases, with 17 bases between the two germline ends. The CDR3 consists of 16 residues. The V gene's germline CDR1 is MNHNS and CDR2 SASEGT.